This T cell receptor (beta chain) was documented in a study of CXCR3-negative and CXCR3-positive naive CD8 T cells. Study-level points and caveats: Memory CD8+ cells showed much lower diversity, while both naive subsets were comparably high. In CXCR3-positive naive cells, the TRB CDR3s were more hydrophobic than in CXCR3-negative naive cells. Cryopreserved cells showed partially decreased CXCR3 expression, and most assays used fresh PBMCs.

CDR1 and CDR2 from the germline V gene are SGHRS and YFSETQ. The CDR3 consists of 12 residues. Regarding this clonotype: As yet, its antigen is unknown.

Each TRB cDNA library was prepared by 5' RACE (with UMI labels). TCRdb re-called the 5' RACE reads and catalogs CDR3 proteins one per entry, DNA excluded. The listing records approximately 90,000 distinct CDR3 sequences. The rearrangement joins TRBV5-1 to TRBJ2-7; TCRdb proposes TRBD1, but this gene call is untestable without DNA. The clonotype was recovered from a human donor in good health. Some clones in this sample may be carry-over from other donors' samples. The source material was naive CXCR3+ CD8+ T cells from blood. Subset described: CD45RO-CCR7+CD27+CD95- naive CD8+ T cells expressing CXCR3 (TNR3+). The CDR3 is CASGTGGYEQYF.